What follows are 14 T cell receptor beta chains derived from one specimen sequenced in a study of T cell responses to AZD1222 COVID-19 vaccine. The table came from immunoSEQ multiplex PCR; TCRdb's copy has only in-frame clones and leaves some out. The sample yields 68,000 or so clones, more than 70% seen once. Material: peripheral blood, obtained on day 0 of AZD1222 vaccination. These receptors originate from an adult in good health.

This chain connects TRBV2 to TRBJ1-2, with 10 bases that match TRBD1. The CDR3 runs 15 residues. Germline CDR1 and CDR2: SNHLY and FYNNEI. J gave up 0 bases and V 7 bases, and 5 bases lay outside the gene matches. The CDR3 loop reads CASTVDRGANYGYTF. As DNA, the CDR3 is TGTGCCAGCACCGTGGACAGGGGGGCTAACTATGGCTACACCTTC.

This chain uses TRBV5-4 with TRBJ2-5; D unresolved. This CDR3 is 14 amino acids long. Trimming pared 4 bases from V and 5 bases from J, leaving 15 bases between. Germline V lookup: CDR1 SGHNT, CDR2 YYREEE (reference sequence). The CDR3 DNA reads as TGTGCCAGCAGCCTTGGGCCCTTAGGGGAGACCCAGTACTTC. Translated: CASSLGPLGETQYF.

The chain carries TRBV2 and TRBJ1-5; TRBD1 aligns across 8 bases. V was pared by 6 bases and J by 6 bases, with 10 bases of the junction left unmatched. The CDR3 totals 15 residues. CDR1 and CDR2 (germline): SNHLY, FYNNEI. The CDR3 here is CASRYHQGAGQPQHF. DNA of the CDR3: TGTGCCAGCAGATACCATCAGGGGGCGGGTCAGCCCCAGCATTTT.

This clone has just one count. The genes are TRBV28 and TRBJ1-6; 7 positions match TRBD1. CDR1 is MDHEN, CDR2 SYDVKM, per germline. J was trimmed by 3 bases and V by 7 bases; bases with no gene match: 9. The CDR3 runs to 16 residues. The CDR3 DNA is TGTGCCAGCACTTCTCTTCGACAGGGCTATAATTCACCCCTCCACTTT. It is translated as CASTSLRQGYNSPLHF.

The rearrangement uses TRBV6-4 and TRBJ1-5, with no clear D. The germline V gene has CDR1 MRHNA and CDR2 SNTAGT. The CDR3 runs 20 residues. V shed 4 bases and J shed 3 bases, with 28 bases lying between them. The CDR3 nucleotides read TGTGCCAGCAGTGGGGCCCAACACTCCCGATCGACACCAATCAATCAGCCCCAGCATTTT. It specifies CASSGAQHSRSTPINQPQHF.

The chain employs TRBV5-1 and TRBJ1-1, with 10 positions matching TRBD1. V shed 2 bases and J 5 bases; nucleotides not matched to a gene: 9. This CDR3 contains 16 residues. The V gene's germline CDR1 is SGHRS and CDR2 YFSETQ. CDR3: CASSFNPGTGVTEAFF. In nucleotides, the CDR3 is TGCGCCAGCAGCTTCAACCCCGGGACAGGGGTAACTGAAGCTTTCTTT.

The chain uses TRBV11-2 and TRBJ2-2, with 9 bases identical to TRBD2. The CDR3 is 15 amino acids. V gave up 9 bases and J gave up 4 bases; unmatched junction bases: 9. CDR1 is SGHAT, CDR2 FQNNGV, per germline. CDR3 bases: TGTGCCAGTTTCCTAGCGGGGTATCCCACCGGGGAGCTGTTTTTT. Amino acids: CASFLAGYPTGELFF.

This clone was observed a single time. The chain carries TRBV3-1 (or the pseudogene TRBV3-2) and TRBJ1-1, with D unresolved. CDR3 length: 15 amino acids. The germline CDR1 and CDR2 sequences are LGHDT and YNNKEL (reference sequence). V lost 0 bases, J lost 10 bases, and 18 bases lay in between. The CDR3 DNA sequence: TGTGCCAGCAGCCAAGATATTATCGAGAACTTCGGAGCTTTCTTT. This gives the protein CASSQDIIENFGAFF.

This clone was counted only a few times. The chain uses TRBV5-1 and TRBJ1-1; D may be TRBD1 (5 bases). Germline CDR1 reads SGHRS; CDR2 reads YFSETQ. Trimming left V 2 bases short and J 3 bases short, with 11 bases between. CDR3 size: 14 residues. CDR3 sequence: CASSFTLQDTEAFF. The CDR3 region has the DNA TGCGCCAGCAGCTTTACCCTACAGGACACTGAAGCTTTCTTT.

This chain links TRBV19 with TRBJ1-5, with D uncertain. The CDR3 consists of 14 residues. Trimming cost V 7 bases and J 1 base, with 11 bases left between them. Looked up from germline, CDR1 is LNHDA and CDR2 is SQIVND (reference sequence). The CDR3 spells CASKPGRSNQPQHF. CDR3 nucleotides: TGTGCCAGTAAACCGGGCCGGAGCAATCAGCCCCAGCATTTT.

The V gene is TRBV7-9, the J gene TRBJ2-3; D remains unclear. This CDR3 comprises 14 residues. Germline-derived CDR1 and CDR2 are SEHNR and FQNEAQ (reference sequence). Trimming left V 2 bases short and J 2 bases short, with 8 bases between. CDR3 sequence reads: CASSLWDYTDTQYF. CDR3 nucleotides: TGTGCCAGCAGCTTATGGGATTACACAGATACGCAGTATTTT. The variable domain in full, completed from reference TRBV7-9 and TRBJ2-3, reads DTGVSQNPRHKITKRGQNVTFRCDPISEHNRLYWYRQTLGQGPEFLTYFQNEAQLEKSRLLSDRFSAERPKGSFSTLEIQRTEQGDSAMYLCASSLWDYTDTQYFGPGTRLTVL.

The chain joins TRBV30 to TRBJ1-6; D gene uncertain. V was clipped by 6 bases and J by 3 bases, with 15 bases between them. CDR1 is GTSNPN and CDR2 is SVGIG in the germline V gene (reference sequence). The CDR3 is 15 amino acids. The chain's CDR3 is CACSVRGDYNSPLHF. CDR3 in DNA: TGTGCCTGTTCGGTCCGGGGTGACTATAATTCACCCCTCCACTTT.

The chain couples TRBV7-9 to TRBJ1-1; D gene uncertain. Germline V gene sequence: CDR1 SEHNR, CDR2 FQNEAQ (reference sequence). The V gene lost 0 bases and the J gene lost 0 bases, with 5 bases spanning the gap. CDR3 size: 14 residues. Here the CDR3 DNA reads TGTGCCAGCAGCTTAGCAGGGATGAACACTGAAGCTTTCTTT. Protein: CASSLAGMNTEAFF.

The chain has TRBV19 and TRBJ1-3; D call uncertain. The CDR3 sequence is 18 residues long. V was clipped by 7 bases and J by 0 bases, with 22 bases between them. Germline loops: CDR1 LNHDA, CDR2 SQIVND (reference sequence). CDR3 in DNA: TGTGCCAGTAATGTGGGCTACGCCGGATCAAACTCTGGAAACACCATATATTTT. It specifies CASNVGYAGSNSGNTIYF.